A single sample is the source of the 22 T cell receptor beta chains below, sequenced in a study of identical twins. Via MiXCR, TCRdb re-called the 5' RACE reads, giving one row per CDR3 protein. The profile covers about 210,000 distinct CDR3 sequences, with roughly a tenth appearing a single time and about 5% taken by the ten largest. Sequencing was performed on memory (CD45RO+) T cells sorted from blood. The receptor source for this set is a woman aged 18-29 years in good health.

J is TRBJ2-7 and V is TRBV20-1, with 11 bases that match TRBD1. Germline trimming cut 3 bases from V and 6 bases from J; bases unmatched to any gene: 16. Germline V CDR1 and CDR2: DFQATT, SNEGSKA (reference sequence). There are 17 residues in the CDR3. CDR3 amino acids: CSASRTPTGTGGVEQYF. CDR3 bases: TGCAGTGCTAGTCGAACCCCAACCGGGACAGGGGGAGTCGAGCAGTACTTC.

This clonotype was seen only a few times. The chain is built from TRBV5-4 and TRBJ2-1; D is unresolved. The CDR3 runs 15 residues. CDR1 SGHNT and CDR2 YYREEE come from the germline V gene (reference sequence). Trimming removed 2 bases from V and 0 bases from J, with 9 bases in between. CDR3 loop: CASSFSQSSYNEQFF. CDR3 coding DNA: TGTGCCAGCAGCTTCTCCCAGAGCTCCTACAATGAGCAGTTCTTC.

This clonotype was seen repeatedly, ten times or more. This chain links TRBV5-1 with TRBJ2-7; 8 bases match TRBD1. The CDR3 totals 15 residues. V lost 6 bases and J lost 4; bases outside the gene matches: 12. The germline CDR1 and CDR2 sequences are SGHRS and YFSETQ. The CDR3 spells CASTPSGGRGYEQYF. As DNA, the CDR3 is TGCGCCAGCACTCCATCAGGGGGCAGAGGTTACGAGCAGTACTTC.

This clonotype was seen only a few times. The V and J genes are TRBV5-6 and TRBJ2-4; D perhaps matches TRBD2 (5 bases). V lost 0 bases, J lost 0 bases, and 7 bases lay in between. This CDR3 contains 15 residues. The germline gives CDR1 SGHDT, CDR2 YYEEEE. CDR3 in DNA: TGTGCCAGCAGCTTGGGGGAGATAGCCAAAAACATTCAGTACTTC. Its translation is CASSLGEIAKNIQYF.

This clonotype was detected a few times. The V gene is TRBV30, the J gene TRBJ1-5; D may be TRBD1 (5 bases). V gave up 5 bases and J gave up 7 bases, with 15 bases separating them. Germline V gives CDR1 GTSNPN, CDR2 SVGIG (reference sequence). The CDR3 contains 13 residues. CDR3 sequence (DNA): TGTGCCTGGCAACAGGCGCTCGGGCAGCCCCAGCATTTT. It encodes CAWQQALGQPQHF.

As to this clonotype: A read error may account for a junction end that differs from germline. The rearrangement uses TRBV14 and TRBJ1-1; D is uncertain. The CDR3 is made up of 13 amino acids. Germline values: CDR1 SGHDN, CDR2 FVKESK. The CDR3: CASSVLVNTEAYF. CDR3 coding DNA: TGTGCCAGCAGTGTCCTGGTGAACACTGAAGCTTACTTT.

This clonotype was seen at least ten times. The chain links TRBV10-3 to TRBJ2-3; no definite D call. V was shortened by 7 bases and J by 0 bases, with 11 bases between the two germline ends. Germline V gene lookup returns CDR1 ENHRY and CDR2 SYGVKD. The length of the CDR3 is 14 residues. The CDR3 region is CAIMIGQSTDTQYF. The CDR3 DNA reads as TGTGCCATCATGATTGGGCAGAGCACAGATACGCAGTATTTT.

The table lists this clonotype with a few counts. The chain employs TRBV2 and TRBJ2-2, with 7 nucleotides matching TRBD2. This CDR3 spans 17 amino acids. V gave up 3 bases and J gave up 1 base; unmatched junction bases: 8. Germline CDR1 and CDR2: SNHLY and FYNNEI. This chain's CDR3 is CASSDGRAGVNTGELFF. The DNA for the CDR3 is TGTGCCAGCAGTGATGGCCGGGCGGGAGTGAACACCGGGGAGCTGTTTTTT. The variable domain in full, completed from reference TRBV2 and TRBJ2-2, reads EPEVTQTPSHQVTQMGQEVILRCVPISNHLYFYWYRQILGQKVEFLVSFYNNEISEKSEIFDDQFSVERPDGSNFTLKIRSTKLEDSAMYFCASSDGRAGVNTGELFFGEGSRLTVL.

The V and J genes are TRBV27 and TRBJ2-1; 8 bases are a match to TRBD2. This CDR3 spans 13 amino acids. CDR1 and CDR2 from the germline V gene are MNHEY and SMNVEV (reference sequence). The trim removed 2 bases at V and 9 bases at J, leaving 3 bases unmatched. The CDR3 sequence: CASSLSLAGEQFF. The CDR3 coding sequence is TGTGCCAGCAGTTTAAGTCTAGCGGGTGAGCAGTTCTTC.

This clonotype was recorded at least ten times. The rearrangement joins TRBV5-1 to TRBJ2-7; D is unclear. Trimming shortened V by 2 bases and J by 12 bases, and 12 bases separated the two germline ends. This CDR3 comprises 11 residues. Germline values: CDR1 SGHRS, CDR2 YFSETQ. CDR3 protein: CASSFGPSRYF. CDR3 DNA sequence: TGCGCCAGCAGCTTCGGCCCTAGTCGGTACTTC. Complete variable domain (other parts from reference TRBV5-1 and TRBJ2-7): KAGVTQTPRYLIKTRGQQVTLSCSPISGHRSVSWYQQTPGQGLQFLFEYFSETQRNKGNFPGRFSGRQFSNSRSEMNVSTLELGDSALYLCASSFGPSRYFGPGTRLTVT.

The J gene is TRBJ2-2, the V gene TRBV12-3 or TRBV12-4, with D maybe TRBD2 (6 bases). CDR3 size: 15 residues. The V end was cut by 5 bases, the J end by 5 bases, with 15 bases between. The CDR3 region is CASSPLSGVTGELFF. The CDR3 DNA is TGTGCCAGCAGTCCGTTATCGGGGGTGACCGGGGAGCTGTTTTTT.

The sample holds many counts of this clonotype. V gene TRBV5-1 combines with J gene TRBJ1-4; unclear D gene. Germline V lookup: CDR1 SGHRS, CDR2 YFSETQ. Trimming left V 0 bases short and J 1 base short, with 10 bases between. The CDR3 is 16 residues long. CDR3 residues: CASSLAGYRTNEKLFF. The CDR3 region has the DNA TGCGCCAGCAGCTTGGCAGGCTACCGAACTAATGAAAAACTGTTTTTT.

This chain connects TRBV11-2 to TRBJ2-2, with D perhaps matching TRBD1 or TRBD2 (5 bases each). Germline V gene sequence: CDR1 SGHAT, CDR2 FQNNGV. CDR3 length equals 16 residues. With 1 base removed from V and 3 bases from J, the gap between germline ends came to 12 bases. The CDR3 DNA follows: TGTGCCAGCAGCTTAGTGCGTCTGGGGGACACCGGGGAGCTGTTTTTT. It is translated as CASSLVRLGDTGELFF.

The V and J genes are TRBV20-1 and TRBJ2-7; either TRBD1 or TRBD2 may supply D (5 bases each). The CDR3 sequence is 13 residues long. Germline V gives CDR1 DFQATT, CDR2 SNEGSKA (reference sequence). V lost 3 bases to trimming and J lost 3 bases, with 12 bases between them. The CDR3 here is CSASGDRVYEQYF. Written as DNA, the CDR3 is TGCAGTGCTAGTGGGGACCGAGTCTACGAGCAGTACTTC.

This clonotype was seen a few times. The chain couples TRBV20-1 to TRBJ2-1; TRBD1 aligns across 8 bases. CDR3 length equals 16 residues. Trimming removed 2 bases from V and 4 bases from J; junction bases left unmatched: 10. CDR1 is DFQATT and CDR2 is SNEGSKA in the germline V gene (reference sequence). In nucleotides, the CDR3 is TGCAGTGCTAGAACACTTACCGGGACAGGATACAATGAGCAGTTCTTC. Its translation: CSARTLTGTGYNEQFF.

The chain employs TRBV20-1 and TRBJ2-7; D may be TRBD2 (5 bases). Germline loops: CDR1 DFQATT, CDR2 SNEGSKA (reference sequence). The length of the CDR3 is 11 residues. Trimming left V 8 bases short and J 6 bases short, with 14 bases between. This chain's CDR3 is CSCGRLGEQYF. The CDR3 nucleotides read TGCAGTTGCGGGCGTCTGGGCGAGCAGTACTTC.

This clonotype has a handful of counts. The V gene is TRBV6-5, the J gene TRBJ2-1; tentatively, D is TRBD2 (6 bases). This CDR3 contains 13 residues. Trimming removed 2 bases at V and 7 bases at J, with 9 bases between. CDR1 and CDR2 from the germline V gene are MNHEY and SVGAGI. This CDR3 reads CASSYGRGNEQFF. For the CDR3, the DNA is TGTGCCAGCAGTTACGGGCGGGGAAATGAGCAGTTCTTC.

This chain joins TRBV7-2 and TRBJ1-2; D gene ambiguous. This CDR3 comprises 14 residues. Germline V gene sequence: CDR1 SGHTA, CDR2 FQGNSA. Trimming shortened V by 3 bases and J by 5 bases, and 13 bases separated the two germline ends. CDR3 loop: CASSLIGPIYGYTF. The CDR3, as DNA: TGTGCCAGCAGCTTGATCGGACCGATATATGGCTACACCTTC.

V and J are TRBV6-5 and TRBJ1-5; D is undetermined. The CDR3 has 15 residues. V was pared by 0 bases and J by 3 bases, with 9 bases between. Germline V gene lookup returns CDR1 MNHEY and CDR2 SVGAGI. In DNA, the CDR3 is TGTGCCAGCAGTTACTCTGGAGGAACCAATCAGCCCCAGCATTTT. Protein product: CASSYSGGTNQPQHF.

This clonotype was seen more than once but under ten times. This chain joins TRBV27 and TRBJ2-3; tentatively, D is TRBD2 (6 bases). Germline V gene sequence: CDR1 MNHEY, CDR2 SMNVEV (reference sequence). CDR3 length: 15 residues. Trimming cost V 5 bases and J 1 base, with 13 bases left between them. This chain's CDR3 is CASSRSGLRTDTQYF. The CDR3 DNA sequence: TGTGCCAGCAGTCGCTCGGGACTGCGCACAGATACGCAGTATTTT.

A few counts support this clonotype. This rearrangement joins TRBV12-3 or TRBV12-4 to TRBJ2-4, with D possibly being TRBD1 (6 bases). The CDR3 runs 12 residues. V was shortened by 6 bases and J by 6 bases, with 9 bases between the two germline ends. In DNA, the CDR3 is TGTGCCAGCAGGGACAGTGGAAACATTCAGTACTTC. This codes for CASRDSGNIQYF.

This clonotype was counted many times. V is TRBV4-3 and J is TRBJ2-5; maybe TRBD2 (5 bases). The CDR3 spans 15 residues. Trimming shortened V by 0 bases and J by 5 bases, and 13 bases separated the two germline ends. Germline CDR1 reads LGHNA; CDR2 reads YSLEER. CDR3 nucleotide sequence: TGCGCCAGCAGCCAAGATTTTTCGAGGGTGGAGACCCAGTACTTC. Amino acid sequence: CASSQDFSRVETQYF.